This is a list of T cell receptor beta chains from one sample in a study of human T cells and chemical hapten exposure. TCRdb reprocessed the RACE reads via MiXCR and lists one record per CDR3 protein. Of over 75,000 distinct CDR3 sequences listed, about a tenth are singletons. Sequenced material: whole blood, taken in connection with sensitization to the hapten diphenylcyclopropenone (DPC). These receptors were taken from a woman in her twenties or thirties with alopecia areata. Some clones in this sample may be carry-over from other donors' samples. Both conserved end residues are part of each CDR3. The D gene is left open where the match is weak. Clone size is given for some rows only: seen once, a few or many times, or a class if the clone is expanded.

>14|-|TRBV10-3|TRBJ2-1|-
CAISERQGKGEQFF
TGTGCCATCAGTGAAAGGCAGGGAAAGGGTGAGCAGTTCTTC
>12|-|TRBV27|TRBJ1-2|-
CASSGTGYGYTF
TGTGCCAGCAGTGGGACGGGCTATGGCTACACCTTC
>11|-|TRBV7-2|TRBJ1-2|-
CASSEDYGYTF
TGTGCCAGCAGCGAGGACTATGGCTACACCTTC
>13|-|TRBV5-4|TRBJ2-3|few
CAVPGLYKDTQYF
TGTGCCGTTCCGGGTCTCTATAAGGATACGCAGTATTTT
>14|TRBD2|TRBV6-2/TRBV6-3|TRBJ2-1|-
CASSDSGYYNEQFF
TGTGCCAGCAGTGATAGCGGGTATTACAATGAGCAGTTCTTC
>17|-|TRBV28|TRBJ1-1|few
CASRSIPRGGGNTEAFF
TGTGCCAGCAGGTCGATACCCAGGGGAGGAGGAAACACTGAAGCTTTCTTT
>17|-|TRBV4-1|TRBJ2-3|-
CASSQWFRGTSTDTQYF
TGCGCCAGCAGCCAATGGTTTCGGGGTACTAGCACAGATACGCAGTATTTT
>15|-|TRBV7-2|TRBJ2-3|many
CASSSEPRGGDTQYF
TGTGCCAGCAGCTCTGAACCAAGAGGGGGAGATACGCAGTATTTT
>15|-|TRBV20-1|TRBJ2-1|many
CSARRGPGDVNEQFF
TGCAGTGCTAGAAGGGGTCCCGGGGACGTCAATGAGCAGTTCTTC
>14|TRBD1|TRBV6-5|TRBJ2-7|-
CASSYSTGVYEQYF
TGTGCCAGCAGTTACTCAACAGGGGTCTACGAGCAGTACTTC
>17|-|TRBV9|TRBJ1-1|few
CASSAQLDARAGTEAFF
TGTGCCAGCAGCGCTCAACTGGACGCTAGAGCGGGCACTGAAGCTTTCTTT
>15|-|TRBV27|TRBJ2-1|few
CASSWGRIQGNEQFF
TGTGCCAGCAGTTGGGGCCGAATCCAGGGTAATGAGCAGTTCTTC
>12|-|TRBV29-1|TRBJ1-1|many
CSVGQTNTEAFF
TGCAGCGTTGGGCAGACGAACACTGAAGCTTTCTTT
>11|-|TRBV6-2/TRBV6-3|TRBJ2-7|many
CASSLYYEQYF
TGTGCCAGCAGTTTATACTACGAGCAGTACTTC
>15|TRBD1|TRBV18|TRBJ2-1|-
CASSSGQVTYNEQFF
TGTGCCAGCTCATCGGGACAGGTCACCTACAATGAGCAGTTCTTC
>15|TRBD1|TRBV7-6|TRBJ1-1|many
CASSLQGGLNTEAFF
TGTGCCAGCAGCTTACAAGGGGGCCTTAACACTGAAGCTTTCTTT
>13|-|TRBV7-3|TRBJ2-1|-
CASSLNGPNEQFF
TGTGCCAGCAGCTTAAATGGTCCCAATGAGCAGTTCTTC
>15|TRBD2|TRBV12-3/TRBV12-4|TRBJ2-7|-
CASSTGGAGAYEQYF
TGTGCCAGCAGTACGGGGGGTGCAGGAGCCTACGAGCAGTACTTC
>15|TRBD2|TRBV18|TRBJ2-7|many
CASSPQSGSSYEQYF
TGTGCCAGCTCACCACAAAGCGGGAGTTCCTACGAGCAGTACTTC
>14|-|TRBV15|TRBJ1-2|few
CATSRERGNYGYTF
TGTGCCACCAGCAGAGAACGGGGGAACTATGGCTACACCTTC
>17|TRBD1|TRBV7-9|TRBJ1-1|many
CASRLNDRDRDEGEAFF
TGTGCCAGCAGGTTGAATGACCGGGACAGGGACGAGGGTGAAGCTTTCTTT
>15|-|TRBV5-1|TRBJ2-3|few
CASSLVRGSTDTQYF
TGCGCCAGCAGCTTGGTTCGCGGGAGCACAGATACGCAGTATTTT
>14|TRBD1|TRBV20-1|TRBJ1-5|many
CSSLTGDVNQPQHF
TGCAGTTCGCTGACAGGGGATGTCAATCAGCCCCAGCATTTT
>13|-|TRBV27|TRBJ2-3|-
CASSLLGPDTQYF
TGTGCCAGCAGTTTATTGGGCCCAGATACGCAGTATTTT
>11|-|TRBV2|TRBJ2-2|few
CASTYTGELFF
TGTGCCAGCACCTATACCGGGGAGCTGTTTTTT
>14|TRBD2|TRBV29-1|TRBJ2-2|-
CSVVAGEHTGELFF
TGCAGCGTTGTTGCGGGAGAACACACCGGGGAGCTGTTTTTT
>14|-|TRBV20-1|TRBJ1-2|many
CSARDLGEIYGYTF
TGCAGTGCTAGAGATCTTGGGGAAATCTATGGCTACACCTTC
>15|TRBD1|TRBV18|TRBJ1-4|-
CASSLGQGRNEKLFF
TGTGCCAGCTCACTCGGACAGGGAAGGAATGAAAAACTGTTTTTT
>14|TRBD1|TRBV2|TRBJ2-3|few
CASNRDRGWDTQYF
TGTGCCAGTAACCGGGACAGGGGGTGGGATACGCAGTATTTT
>13|-|TRBV19|TRBJ1-2|many
CASSMTLQAGYTF
TGTGCCAGTAGTATGACCTTACAGGCGGGCTACACCTTC
>13|-|TRBV4-1|TRBJ2-3|-
CASSQDRGYTQYF
TGCGCCAGCAGCCAAGATCGAGGGTATACGCAGTATTTT